This T cell receptor (beta chain) emerged from a study of blood T cell repertoires in COVID-19. About the research overall: The samples span acute and convalescent COVID-19 from the United States, Italy and Spain. Nucleic acid was either cDNA or gDNA, and it came from T cells, B-cell-depleted T cells, or PBMCs.

Assay: immunoSEQ multiplex PCR; the TCRdb copy retains only in-frame clones and omits some. Here the sample spans about 80,000 clones, 60% to 75% being singletons. CDR1 and CDR2 (germline): ENHRY, SYGVKD. This CDR3 is 17 amino acids long. V trimming: 1 base; J trimming: 6 bases; junction bases outside the gene matches: 11. The chain is built from TRBV10-3 and TRBJ2-2, with 7 bases fitting TRBD2. The sequencing sample was made of peripheral blood. The receptor's source is a man aged 50 or older with active or convalescent COVID-19. The CDR3 protein is CAISELVTSYGPGELFF. In nucleotides, the CDR3 is TGTGCCATCAGTGAGTTGGTGACTAGCTATGGTCCCGGGGAGCTGTTTTTT.